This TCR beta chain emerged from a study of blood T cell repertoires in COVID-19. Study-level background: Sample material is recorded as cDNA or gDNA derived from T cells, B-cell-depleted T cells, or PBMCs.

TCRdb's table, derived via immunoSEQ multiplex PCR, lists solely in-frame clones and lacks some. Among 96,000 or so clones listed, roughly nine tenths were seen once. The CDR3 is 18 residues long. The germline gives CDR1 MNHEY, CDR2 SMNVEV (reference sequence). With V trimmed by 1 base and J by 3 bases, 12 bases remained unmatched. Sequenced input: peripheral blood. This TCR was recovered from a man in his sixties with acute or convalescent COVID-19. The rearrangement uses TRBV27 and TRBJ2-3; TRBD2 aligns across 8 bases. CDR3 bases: TGTGCCAGCAGTTTATTGGACGGACTAGCTACCGGAACAGATACGCAGTATTTT. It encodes CASSLLDGLATGTDTQYF.